This TCR beta chain was sequenced in a study of graft-versus-host responses after intestinal transplantation. This clone appeared a few times. As yet, its antigen is unknown. TCRdb's copy holds only in-frame clones and misses some; the assay was immunoSEQ multiplex PCR. The sample includes about 39,000 clones, over 90% of them seen just once. V lost 0 bases and J lost 0, with 3 bases in between. The CDR3 length is 14 residues. Germline CDR1 reads MGHRA; CDR2 reads YSYEKL. The chain couples TRBV4-1 to TRBJ2-1; no firm D call. The sequence was collected from a human donor who was the organ donor for an intestinal transplant. Material: unstimulated CD8+ T cells sorted from spleen or lymph node cells, obtained before transplant. CDR3 protein: CASSQDSSYNEQFF. CDR3 nucleotide sequence: TGCGCCAGCAGCCAAGACAGCTCCTACAATGAGCAGTTCTTC.